This T cell receptor beta chain comes out of a study of T-cell memory formation after mild COVID-19. Study conclusions and caveats: CD4/CD8 balance held among clones contracting day 15 to 85, and later expanders leaned CD4+. Contracting CD8+ clones were enriched in EMRA, CD4+ mainly in CM and EM. Whether second-wave clones peaking at day 37 were SARS-CoV-2 specific went unconfirmed.

The CDR3 covers 14 residues. J gave up 0 bases and V 6 bases, and 8 bases lay outside the gene matches. Germline assignment: CDR1 SQVTM and CDR2 ANQGSEA. Amplification by 5'RACE using constant-segment primers produced TCR alpha and TCR beta cDNA libraries that carried sample barcodes and UMIs. TCRdb used MiXCR to reprocess the 5' RACE reads, holding one entry per CDR3 protein. The table lists just under 5,000 distinct CDR3 sequences, about 24% of them singletons. About this clonotype itself: Its specificity is not known.

The chain combines TRBV29-1 with TRBJ2-7; 7 positions match TRBD1. This TCR was recovered from an adult who had mild COVID-19 (a few samples of this study predate the infection). Cell type and time point are not known. What was sequenced was PBMCs or a T cell subset sorted from them (not recorded which). The CDR3 here is CSVIRQGSSYEQYF. Written as DNA, the CDR3 is TGCAGCGTCATTAGACAGGGCAGCTCCTACGAGCAGTACTTC.